The entry below describes one T cell receptor (beta chain). The source of the sample is a study of blood T cell repertoires in COVID-19. Only in-frame clones appear in the TCRdb table, and some are missing; sequencing was by immunoSEQ multiplex PCR. The table lists roughly 180,000 clones, 79% of them singletons. Seattle participants joined during active infection and were tracked over time. The sequence was obtained from a woman in her fifties or sixties with COVID-19, enrolled during active disease. The specimen sequenced was peripheral blood.

CDR3 in amino acids: CASSLAGGSTDTQYF. CDR3 nucleotides: TGTGCCAGCAGCTTGGCGGGGGGGAGCACAGATACGCAGTATTTT. V gene TRBV11-2 combines with J gene TRBJ2-3, with 9 bases lining up with TRBD2. This CDR3 is 15 amino acids long. Germline CDR1 SGHAT, CDR2 FQNNGV. V was clipped by 3 bases and J by 0 bases; unmatched bases: 1.